Following are 30 T cell receptor beta chains from one sample sequenced in a study of Graves' ophthalmopathy and Graves' hyperthyroidism. Scientists amplified the TCR beta CDR3 regions from RNA transcripts. Following a first-round RT-PCR that used HTBI primers, a second-round multiplex PCR was carried out. TCRdb analysed the multiplex PCR reads with MiXCR anew, one entry per CDR3 protein. The sample includes 200,000 to 250,000 distinct CDR3 sequences, 20% to 25% of them seen just once. The specimen was peripheral blood. The source of these receptors is a woman between 45 and 65 years old with Graves' ophthalmopathy.

This chain links TRBV5-4 with TRBJ2-7, with 7 bases aligning to TRBD2. Unmatched junction bases numbered 11, after V lost 7 bases and J lost 4 bases. Germline CDR1 reads SGHNT; CDR2 reads YYREEE (reference sequence). This CDR3 comprises 14 residues. In DNA, the CDR3 is TGTGCCAGCTCGACTTCTGCGGGAGTTTACGAGCAGTACTTC. As protein: CASSTSAGVYEQYF.

This chain uses TRBV29-1 with TRBJ2-5, with D perhaps TRBD1 (6 bases). Germline loops: CDR1 SQVTM, CDR2 ANQGSEA. The CDR3 totals 12 residues. V was pared by 4 bases and J by 1 base, with 7 bases between. The CDR3 protein is CSVGQAQETQYF. For the CDR3, the DNA is TGCAGCGTTGGACAGGCCCAAGAGACCCAGTACTTC.

This clonotype showed up many times. V is TRBV19 and J is TRBJ1-3; 9 bases are a match to TRBD1. The CDR3 totals 17 residues. V lost 5 bases to trimming and J lost 4 bases; unmatched junction nucleotides: 12. The germline CDR1 and CDR2 sequences are LNHDA and SQIVND (reference sequence). CDR3 bases: TGTGCCAGTAGTCCCTCGCACAGGGGGCGAATAGGAAACACCATATATTTT. It codes for CASSPSHRGRIGNTIYF.

The genes are TRBV28 and TRBJ2-5; TRBD2 aligns across 10 bases. Germline CDR1 and CDR2: MDHEN and SYDVKM. There are 13 residues in the CDR3. Trimming cost V 7 bases and J 5 bases; bases outside gene matches: 4. This chain's CDR3 is CASMQREGETQYF. CDR3 in DNA: TGTGCCAGCATGCAGCGGGAGGGGGAGACCCAGTACTTC.

This clonotype appeared many times. The rearrangement uses TRBV7-9 and TRBJ2-2, with D unresolved. V shed 2 bases and J shed 3 bases, with 10 bases lying between them. Germline CDR1 and CDR2: SEHNR and FQNEAQ (reference sequence). The CDR3 extends over 15 amino acids. The CDR3: CASSLRATHTGELFF. Written as DNA, the CDR3 is TGTGCCAGCAGCTTACGGGCTACGCACACCGGGGAGCTGTTTTTT.

This clonotype was counted many times. The chain carries TRBV6-2 or TRBV6-3 and TRBJ2-7; a weak D match, TRBD2 (6 bases). This CDR3 region has 16 residues. Germline V gene lookup returns CDR1 MNHEY and CDR2 SVGEGT. Trimming shortened V by 0 bases and J by 1 base, and 13 bases separated the two germline ends. Here the CDR3 DNA reads TGTGCCAGCAGTTACTCGTTGGGGGACTCATCCTACGAGCAGTACTTC. Translating it yields CASSYSLGDSSYEQYF.

This clonotype was counted at least ten times. The chain recombines TRBV6-2 or TRBV6-3 with TRBJ2-7, with TRBD2 matching 12 bases. Germline lookup yields CDR1 MNHEY and CDR2 SVGEGT. V lost 2 bases to trimming and J lost 6 bases; unmatched junction nucleotides: 5. The CDR3 contains 15 residues. The CDR3 region is CASSYTLAGGREQYF. The CDR3 DNA is TGTGCCAGCAGTTACACGCTAGCGGGAGGGCGCGAGCAGTACTTC.

This clonotype has ten or more counts. The rearrangement links TRBV6-1 to TRBJ2-5; D remains unclear. Germline CDR1 is MNHNS and CDR2 is SASEGT. Trimming pared 2 bases from V and 4 bases from J, leaving 8 bases between. This CDR3 comprises 13 residues. The CDR3, as DNA: TGTGCCAGCAGTGAACAAAGGCGAGAGACCCAGTACTTC. It yields the protein CASSEQRRETQYF.

This clonotype was picked up many times. The J gene is TRBJ1-6, the V gene TRBV27; possible D gene TRBD1, 5 bases. Germline CDR1 is MNHEY and CDR2 is SMNVEV (reference sequence). V lost 9 bases and J 7 bases, leaving 16 bases between the germline ends. The CDR3 contains 14 residues. CDR3 DNA sequence: TGTGCCAGTAGATGGGGCGCCGGGAATTCACCCCTCCACTTT. The encoded protein is CASRWGAGNSPLHF.

This rearrangement joins TRBV29-1 to TRBJ1-1; TRBD1 matches at 8 bases. The CDR3 consists of 12 residues. V shed 7 bases and J 3 bases; nucleotides not matched to a gene: 4. Looked up from germline, CDR1 is SQVTM and CDR2 is ANQGSEA. CDR3 sequence: CSAGQGDTEAFF. The CDR3 nucleotides are TGCAGCGCCGGACAGGGAGACACTGAAGCTTTCTTT.

Many counts were recorded for this clonotype. This chain links TRBV27 with TRBJ1-6; no reliable D call. The CDR3 covers 12 residues. V was pared by 8 bases and J by 13 bases, with 15 bases between. The V gene's germline CDR1 is MNHEY and CDR2 SMNVEV (reference sequence). In DNA, the CDR3 is TGTGCCAGCGGGGATCCGTCGTTTCCCCTCCACTTT. This codes for CASGDPSFPLHF.

The genes are TRBV24-1 and TRBJ1-2, with 10 bases matching TRBD1. CDR1 and CDR2 from the germline V gene are KGHDR and SFDVKD. Trimming at V came to 3 bases and at J to 7 bases, leaving 7 bases not matched to a gene. The CDR3 consists of 15 residues. CDR3 sequence: CATSDPGQGSRGYTF. The CDR3 nucleotides are TGTGCCACCAGTGATCCGGGACAGGGGTCTCGTGGCTACACCTTC.

This clonotype was counted many times. The chain joins TRBV5-1 to TRBJ1-2, with a weak D call TRBD1 (5 bases). Germline CDR1 reads SGHRS; CDR2 reads YFSETQ. This CDR3 spans 13 amino acids. Trimming left V 5 bases short and J 1 base short, with 9 bases between. The CDR3: CASRLQDNYGYTF. CDR3 bases: TGCGCCAGCAGACTACAGGATAACTATGGCTACACCTTC.

In its sample, this clonotype was seen many times. This chain connects TRBV5-1 to TRBJ2-7; maybe TRBD1 (6 bases). CDR1 and CDR2 from the germline V gene are SGHRS and YFSETQ. The CDR3 sequence is 13 residues long. The ends were cut back, 0 bases at V and 6 bases at J, with 10 bases in the middle. This chain's CDR3 is CASSLVKGGEQYF. The CDR3 bases are TGCGCCAGCAGCTTGGTTAAAGGGGGCGAGCAGTACTTC.

The chain employs TRBV19 and TRBJ2-5; D is unresolved. The CDR3 covers 13 residues. V was trimmed by 6 bases and J by 0 bases, leaving 8 bases between them. Germline V gene lookup returns CDR1 LNHDA and CDR2 SQIVND (reference sequence). The CDR3 sequence is CASRSVDQETQYF. The DNA for the CDR3 is TGTGCCAGTAGATCCGTGGACCAAGAGACCCAGTACTTC.

This clonotype was detected many times. The rearrangement uses TRBV28 and TRBJ1-2, with TRBD1 as a possible D gene (5 bases). V lost 6 bases and J lost 3, with 23 bases in between. Germline lookup yields CDR1 MDHEN and CDR2 SYDVKM. The length of the CDR3 is 17 residues. The CDR3: CASRRWGARNAHYGYTF. Here the CDR3 DNA reads TGTGCCAGCAGGCGTTGGGGCGCAAGGAATGCACACTATGGCTACACCTTC.

The rearrangement joins TRBV11-2 to TRBJ1-1; 7 nucleotides match TRBD1. The CDR3 extends over 17 amino acids. Germline V gene sequence: CDR1 SGHAT, CDR2 FQNNGV. The V and J ends lost 2 bases and 0 bases, in that order; junction bases with no gene match: 9. The CDR3 sequence: CASSLRGRDRVNTEAFF. CDR3 nucleotides: TGTGCCAGCAGCTTAAGGGGGCGGGACAGAGTGAACACTGAAGCTTTCTTT.

The rearrangement links TRBV6-2 or TRBV6-3 to TRBJ1-3; possible D gene TRBD1, 6 bases. This CDR3 has 15 amino acids. V was cut by 6 bases and J by 0 bases, with 12 bases left in between. CDR1 and CDR2 from the germline V gene are MNHEY and SVGEGT. The CDR3 region is CASRPDRTSGNTIYF. In DNA, the CDR3 is TGTGCCAGCAGACCCGACAGGACCTCTGGAAACACCATATATTTT.

This clonotype was seen many times. The CDR3 nucleotides read TGTGCCAGCAGGACGAACAGGGGGCGAACTTTCTTT. Protein product: CASRTNRGRTFF. The genes are TRBV11-2 and TRBJ1-1, with 9 positions matching TRBD1. After removal of 6 bases from V and 12 bases from J, the junction contained 8 bases not matched to a gene. The CDR3 totals 12 residues. CDR1 and CDR2 from the germline V gene are SGHAT and FQNNGV.

This chain joins TRBV2 and TRBJ1-1; D may be TRBD1 (5 bases). The CDR3 extends over 13 amino acids. V was pared by 5 bases and J by 8 bases, with 15 bases between. CDR1 and CDR2 (germline): SNHLY, FYNNEI. The CDR3 sequence: CASSPRQPLEAFF. The CDR3 bases are TGTGCCAGCAGTCCCCGACAGCCCCTCGAAGCTTTCTTT.

In its sample, this clonotype was seen many times. The chain links TRBV9 to TRBJ2-5; 8 bases match TRBD2. The CDR3 totals 14 residues. CDR1 is SGDLS, CDR2 YYNGEE, per germline. The V and J ends lost 3 bases and 4 bases, in that order; junction bases with no gene match: 5. The CDR3 region has the DNA TGTGCCAGCAGCGATAGCGGGGCCAGAGAGACCCAGTACTTC. It is translated as CASSDSGARETQYF. Complete variable domain (other parts from reference TRBV9 and TRBJ2-5): DSGVTQTPKHLITATGQRVTLRCSPRSGDLSVYWYQQSLDQGLQFLIQYYNGEERAKGNILERFSAQQFPDLHSELNLSSLELGDSALYFCASSDSGARETQYFGPGTRLLVL.

This clonotype has at least ten counts. The gene calls are TRBV20-1 and TRBJ1-6; D is uncertain. This CDR3 is built from 12 residues. Germline loops: CDR1 DFQATT, CDR2 SNEGSKA (reference sequence). V lost 3 bases and J lost 9, with 9 bases in between. CDR3 sequence (DNA): TGCAGTGCTAGGGCCCCCGGTTCACCCCTCCACTTT. It yields the protein CSARAPGSPLHF.

This clonotype appeared a few times. DNA for the CDR3: TGTGCCAGCAGCACCGGGACTAGCGGGAGGGGGGAGCTGTTTTTT. Its translation: CASSTGTSGRGELFF. The chain uses TRBV9 and TRBJ2-2; 15 bases line up with TRBD2. The germline V gene has CDR1 SGDLS and CDR2 YYNGEE. The CDR3 covers 15 residues. V trimming: 4 bases; J trimming: 8 bases; junction bases outside the gene matches: 3. The complete variable domain, with remaining parts taken from reference TRBV9 and TRBJ2-2, reads DSGVTQTPKHLITATGQRVTLRCSPRSGDLSVYWYQQSLDQGLQFLIQYYNGEERAKGNILERFSAQQFPDLHSELNLSSLELGDSALYFCASSTGTSGRGELFFGEGSRLTVL.

The sample holds one count of this clonotype. The rearrangement links TRBV9 to TRBJ1-2; D remains ambiguous. This CDR3 has 15 residues. Germline CDR1 reads SGDLS; CDR2 reads YYNGEE. V dropped 2 bases and J dropped 8 bases, with 19 bases sitting between them. The CDR3 sequence: CASSVLTGRREGYTF. The DNA of the CDR3 is TGTGCCAGCAGCGTCCTAACCGGCCGACGGGAGGGCTACACCTTC.

The V call is TRBV27, the J call TRBJ2-5; 8 nucleotides align to TRBD1. CDR3 length: 15 amino acids. The trim removed 0 bases at V and 2 bases at J, leaving 2 bases unmatched. In germline, CDR1 is MNHEY, CDR2 SMNVEV (reference sequence). For the CDR3, the DNA is TGTGCCAGCAGTTTATCGACAGGGGTGCAAGAGACCCAGTACTTC. It is translated as CASSLSTGVQETQYF.

The V gene is TRBV11-2, the J gene TRBJ2-2; D is perhaps TRBD2 (6 bases). CDR1 is SGHAT, CDR2 FQNNGV, per germline. The CDR3 runs to 16 residues. The germline V and J ends were trimmed by 1 base and 2 bases, with 11 bases remaining between them. CDR3 residues: CASSLVLAANTGELFF. DNA for the CDR3: TGTGCCAGCAGCTTAGTGTTAGCGGCCAACACCGGGGAGCTGTTTTTT.

This clonotype showed up many times. This chain uses TRBV30 with TRBJ2-5; D is unresolved. Germline values: CDR1 GTSNPN, CDR2 SVGIG (reference sequence). The CDR3 is made up of 15 amino acids. Deletions cut 3 bases from V and 2 bases from J, with 16 bases between. Here the CDR3 DNA reads TGTGCCTGGAGATTCGGCCGAACAGCACAAGAGACCCAGTACTTC. This encodes CAWRFGRTAQETQYF.

This chain uses TRBV29-1 with TRBJ2-1; a weak D match, TRBD2 (5 bases). From germline, CDR1 is SQVTM and CDR2 ANQGSEA. This CDR3 has 13 residues. The germline V and J ends were trimmed by 4 bases and 5 bases, with 12 bases remaining between them. The CDR3 here is CSVGGRLNNEQFF. The CDR3 DNA sequence: TGCAGCGTTGGTGGGAGACTTAACAATGAGCAGTTCTTC.

In this sample, this clonotype turned up many times. This chain joins TRBV2 and TRBJ2-7; the D gene is possibly TRBD2 (5 bases). CDR1 is SNHLY, CDR2 FYNNEI, per germline. The CDR3 totals 12 residues. Trimming took off 4 bases at V and 7 bases at J, with 11 bases between the two ends. The CDR3 DNA follows: TGTGCCAGCAGTGTGGGGTTAGCGGAGCAGTACTTC. As protein: CASSVGLAEQYF. The full variable domain, its missing parts supplied by reference TRBV2 and TRBJ2-7, is EPEVTQTPSHQVTQMGQEVILRCVPISNHLYFYWYRQILGQKVEFLVSFYNNEISEKSEIFDDQFSVERPDGSNFTLKIRSTKLEDSAMYFCASSVGLAEQYFGPGTRLTVT.

This clonotype came up many times. The chain employs TRBV7-2 and TRBJ2-7, with TRBD1 matching over 10 bases. This CDR3 is 15 amino acids long. Losses at the gene ends were 6 bases for V and 2 bases for J; bases not matched to a gene: 7. Germline V lookup: CDR1 SGHTA, CDR2 FQGNSA. The CDR3 nucleotides are TGTGCCAGCAGTTCCCGGACAGGGGGGACCTACGAGCAGTACTTC. Its protein is CASSSRTGGTYEQYF.